The sequence of this TCR beta chain was determined in a study of long-term antiretroviral therapy in people with HIV. For the study at large: Collection of the earliest samples took place about a decade ahead of the 2015 immediate-ART recommendation.

Survey level was the resolution at which the v3.0 immunoSEQ assay ran. Some clones are missing from TCRdb's copy, which holds only in-frame ones; the method was immunoSEQ multiplex PCR. In the table there are approximately 31,000 clones, about 97% of which are singletons. Study-wide findings and caveats: Post-ART diversity increased but stayed below transplant donor controls.

V shed 4 bases and J shed 6 bases, with 7 bases lying between them. Germline V gene sequence: CDR1 SGHNT, CDR2 YYREEE (reference sequence). The CDR3 extends over 12 amino acids. Worth noting for this clone: Its antigen is not known.

This chain uses TRBV5-4 with TRBJ2-2; D gene uncertain. The sequence derives from a man in his thirties or forties with HIV. The starting material was unsorted PBMCs, obtained 6.9 years after starting antiretroviral therapy. The CDR3 nucleotides read TGTGCCAGCAGCACCCAGGCCGGGGAGCTGTTTTTT. Translated: CASSTQAGELFF.